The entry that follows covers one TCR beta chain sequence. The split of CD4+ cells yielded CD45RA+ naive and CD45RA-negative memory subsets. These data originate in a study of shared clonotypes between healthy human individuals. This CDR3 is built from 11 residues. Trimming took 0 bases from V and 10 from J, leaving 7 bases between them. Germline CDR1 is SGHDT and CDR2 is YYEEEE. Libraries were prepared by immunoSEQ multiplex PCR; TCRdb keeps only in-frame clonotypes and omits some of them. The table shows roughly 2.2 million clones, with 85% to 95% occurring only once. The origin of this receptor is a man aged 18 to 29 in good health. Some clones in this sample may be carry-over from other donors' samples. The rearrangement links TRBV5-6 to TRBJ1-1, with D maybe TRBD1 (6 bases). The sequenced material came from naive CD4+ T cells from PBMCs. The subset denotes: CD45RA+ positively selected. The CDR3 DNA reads TGTGCCAGCAGCTTGGGCAGGGGAGCTTTCTTT. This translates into CASSLGRGAFF.